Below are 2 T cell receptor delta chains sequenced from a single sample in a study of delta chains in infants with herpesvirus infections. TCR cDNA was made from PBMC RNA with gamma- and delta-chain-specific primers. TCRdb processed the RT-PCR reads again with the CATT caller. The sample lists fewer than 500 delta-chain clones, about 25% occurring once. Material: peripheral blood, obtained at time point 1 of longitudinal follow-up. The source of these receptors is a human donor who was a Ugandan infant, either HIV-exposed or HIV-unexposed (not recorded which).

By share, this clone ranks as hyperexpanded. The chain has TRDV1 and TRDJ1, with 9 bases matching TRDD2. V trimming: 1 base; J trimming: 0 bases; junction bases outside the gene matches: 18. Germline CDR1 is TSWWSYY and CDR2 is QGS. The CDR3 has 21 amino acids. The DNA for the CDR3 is TGTGCTCTTGGGGAACGCCGGCCTTCCTACCAGGGGGATCTGTACACCGATAAACTCATCTTT. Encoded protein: CALGERRPSYQGDLYTDKLIF.

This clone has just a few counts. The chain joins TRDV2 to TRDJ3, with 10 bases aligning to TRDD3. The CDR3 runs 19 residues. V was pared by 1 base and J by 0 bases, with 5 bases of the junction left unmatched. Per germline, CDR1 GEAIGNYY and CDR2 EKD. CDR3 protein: CACDTGGYLSSWDTRQMFF. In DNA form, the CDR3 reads TGTGCCTGTGACACTGGGGGATACTTGAGCTCCTGGGACACCCGACAGATGTTTTTC.